This passage covers 7 T cell receptor beta chains from one sample sequenced in a study of post-analysis software for immune sequencing data. These TCRs are of unknown antigen specificity. General observations from the study: Patients had higher frequencies than controls of about five TRBV segments, including TRBV5-6, TRBV5-1 and TRBV20-1.

Tagging with unique molecular identifiers was a feature of the TCR beta cDNA libraries. A single record per CDR3 protein comes from TCRdb applying MiXCR to the PCR reads. The sample records about 770,000 distinct CDR3 sequences, 40% to 55% being singletons. Sequenced sample: blood. Receptor source: a girl aged 5-17 years with multiple sclerosis.

This clonotype has more than one count but fewer than ten. This chain joins TRBV18 and TRBJ2-6; D uncertain. Trimming removed 3 bases at V and 0 bases at J, with 6 bases between. The CDR3 covers 15 residues. Germline lookup yields CDR1 KGHSH and CDR2 LQKENI. CDR3 coding DNA: TGTGCCAGCTCACCGGATAACTCTGGGGCCAACGTCCTGACTTTC. Encoded protein: CASSPDNSGANVLTF.

A remark on this clonotype: An end of the junction differs from the germline gene, which may be a read error. The genes are TRBV7-2 and TRBJ2-5, with D possibly matching TRBD2 (5 bases). TRBJ2-7 explains the end of the DNA better; the J call may be wrong. The CDR3 covers 14 residues. Germline V CDR1 and CDR2: SGHTA, FQGNSA. The CDR3 DNA is TGTGCCAACAGCCGCGAGGGCACCTCCTACGAGCAGTACTTC. Translation gives CANSREGTSYEQYF.

This clonotype was counted between two and nine times. This chain joins TRBV15 and TRBJ2-7; a weak D match, TRBD2 (5 bases). Trimming pared 7 bases from V and 7 bases from J, leaving 14 bases between. CDR3 size: 12 residues. Germline values: CDR1 LNHNV, CDR2 YYDKDF (reference sequence). CDR3 nucleotides: TGTGCCACCACGGACGGGATCCATGAGCAGTACTTC. It specifies CATTDGIHEQYF.

V usage is TRBV6-5 and J usage is TRBJ2-3; D unresolved. Per the germline V gene, CDR1 is MNHEY and CDR2 is SVGAGI. The V end lost 0 bases, the J end lost 4 bases, and 5 bases lay between the germline ends. The CDR3 loop spans 13 amino acids. The CDR3 DNA sequence: TGTGCCAGCAGTTACTCGGCCTCAGATACGCAGTATTTT. Encoded protein: CASSYSASDTQYF.

This sequence joins TRBV20-1 and TRBJ2-1; possible D gene TRBD1, 6 bases. The CDR3 sequence is 14 residues long. The germline V gene has CDR1 DFQATT and CDR2 SNEGSKA (reference sequence). Trimming removed 3 bases from V and 4 bases from J, with 13 bases in between. Written as DNA, the CDR3 is TGCAGTGCTAGGGGGGCGACCGGTTACAATGAGCAGTTCTTC. Translated, it gives CSARGATGYNEQFF.

The V gene is TRBV7-8, the J gene TRBJ2-4; 7 bases map to TRBD1. The last part of the DNA fits TRBJ2-7 better; the J call may be wrong. The CDR3 sequence is 13 residues long. From germline, CDR1 is SGHVS and CDR2 FQNEAQ. CDR3 nucleotide sequence: TGTGCCAGCAGCTCTCTACAGGGGAGCGAGCAGTACTTC. This translates into CASSSLQGSEQYF.

The chain combines TRBV20-1 with TRBJ1-2; tentative D call: TRBD1 (5 bases). V lost 1 base and J lost 3, with 15 bases in between. Looked up from germline, CDR1 is DFQATT and CDR2 is SNEGSKA (reference sequence). The CDR3 length is 15 residues. The CDR3 nucleotides read TGCAGTGCTAGAGTGGAGGGGCGCTCGTACTATGGCTACACCTTC. It encodes CSARVEGRSYYGYTF.